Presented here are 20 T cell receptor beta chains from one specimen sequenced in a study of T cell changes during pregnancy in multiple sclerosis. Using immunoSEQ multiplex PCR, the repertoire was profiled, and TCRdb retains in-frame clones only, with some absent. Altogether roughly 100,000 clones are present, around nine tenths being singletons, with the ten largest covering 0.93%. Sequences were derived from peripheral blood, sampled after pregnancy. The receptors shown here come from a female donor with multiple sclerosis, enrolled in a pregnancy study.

Written as DNA, the CDR3 is TGTGCCAGCACCCCTAGTGTGGGTGAGACCCAGTACTTC. It translates to CASTPSVGETQYF. This sequence joins TRBV6-4 and TRBJ2-5; D gene uncertain. Germline V gene sequence: CDR1 MRHNA, CDR2 SNTAGT. V lost 7 bases to trimming and J lost 5 bases, with 14 bases between them. The CDR3 covers 13 residues.

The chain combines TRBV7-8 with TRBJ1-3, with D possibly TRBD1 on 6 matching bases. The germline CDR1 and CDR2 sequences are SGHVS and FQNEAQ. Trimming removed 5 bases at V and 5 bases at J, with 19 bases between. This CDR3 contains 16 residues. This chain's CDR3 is CASSAYREPLRNTIYF. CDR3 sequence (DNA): TGTGCCAGCAGCGCCTACAGGGAACCGCTCCGAAACACCATATATTTT.

CDR3 sequence: CAISEPLAGGKNIQYF. The CDR3 bases are TGTGCCATCAGTGAGCCTCTCGCCGGGGGGAAAAACATTCAGTACTTC. V is TRBV10-3 and J is TRBJ2-4, with 7 bases matching TRBD2. This CDR3 has 16 amino acids. Per the germline V gene, CDR1 is ENHRY and CDR2 is SYGVKD. J gave up 4 bases and V 2 bases, and 8 bases lay outside the gene matches.

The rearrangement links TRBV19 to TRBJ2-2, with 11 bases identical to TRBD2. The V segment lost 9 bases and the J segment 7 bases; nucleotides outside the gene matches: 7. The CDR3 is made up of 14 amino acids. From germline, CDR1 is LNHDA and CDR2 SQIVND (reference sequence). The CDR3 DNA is TGTGCCAGCAAACTAGCGGGAGTTAGCGGGGAGCTGTTTTTT. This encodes CASKLAGVSGELFF.

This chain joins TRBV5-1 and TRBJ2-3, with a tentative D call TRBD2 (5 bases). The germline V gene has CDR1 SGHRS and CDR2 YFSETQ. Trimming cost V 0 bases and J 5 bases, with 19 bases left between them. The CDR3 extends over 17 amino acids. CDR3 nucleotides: TGCGCCAGCAGCTTGGGAAGCGCTAGCCGCGAACTAGATACGCAGTATTTT. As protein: CASSLGSASRELDTQYF.

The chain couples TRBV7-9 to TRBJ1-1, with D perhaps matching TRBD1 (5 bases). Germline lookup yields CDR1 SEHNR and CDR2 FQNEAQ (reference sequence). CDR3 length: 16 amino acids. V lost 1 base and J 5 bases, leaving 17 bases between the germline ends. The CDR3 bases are TGTGCCAGCAGCTTAGATTCGGCAGGGTCTGGGACTGAAGCTTTCTTT. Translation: CASSLDSAGSGTEAFF.

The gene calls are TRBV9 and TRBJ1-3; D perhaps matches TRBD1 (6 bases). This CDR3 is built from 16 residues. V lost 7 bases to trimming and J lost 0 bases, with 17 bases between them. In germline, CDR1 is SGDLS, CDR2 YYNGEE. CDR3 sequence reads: CASARGHPSSGNTIYF. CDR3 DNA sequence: TGTGCCAGCGCACGGGGACACCCTAGCTCTGGAAACACCATATATTTT.

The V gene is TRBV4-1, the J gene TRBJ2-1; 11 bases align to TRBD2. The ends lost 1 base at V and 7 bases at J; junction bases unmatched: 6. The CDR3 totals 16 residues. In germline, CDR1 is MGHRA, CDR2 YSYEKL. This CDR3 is CASSQAVLAGGNEQFF. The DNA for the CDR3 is TGCGCCAGCAGCCAAGCCGTGTTAGCGGGAGGGAATGAGCAGTTCTTC.

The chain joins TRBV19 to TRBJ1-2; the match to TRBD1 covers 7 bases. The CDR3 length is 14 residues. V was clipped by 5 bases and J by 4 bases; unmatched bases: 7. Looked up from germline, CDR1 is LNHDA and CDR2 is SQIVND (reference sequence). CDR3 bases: TGTGCCAGTAGTCTCAACCGGGACAGCTATGGCTACACCTTC. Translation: CASSLNRDSYGYTF.

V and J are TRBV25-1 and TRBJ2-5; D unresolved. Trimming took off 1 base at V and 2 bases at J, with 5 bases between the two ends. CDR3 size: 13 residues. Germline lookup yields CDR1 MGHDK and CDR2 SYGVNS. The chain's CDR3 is CASSEFQQETQYF. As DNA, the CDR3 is TGTGCCAGCAGTGAATTCCAGCAAGAGACCCAGTACTTC.

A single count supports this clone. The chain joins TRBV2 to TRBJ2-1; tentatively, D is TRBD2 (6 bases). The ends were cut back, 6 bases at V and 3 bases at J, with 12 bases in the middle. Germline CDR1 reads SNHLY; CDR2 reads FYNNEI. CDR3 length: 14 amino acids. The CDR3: CASRGGAGYNEQFF. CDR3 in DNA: TGTGCCAGCAGGGGGGGAGCCGGCTACAATGAGCAGTTCTTC.

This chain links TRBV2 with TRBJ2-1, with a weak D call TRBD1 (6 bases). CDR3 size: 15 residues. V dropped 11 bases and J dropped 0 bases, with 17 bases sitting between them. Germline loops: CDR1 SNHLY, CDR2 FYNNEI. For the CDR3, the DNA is TGTGCCTCCTCCGGCAGGGACAACTCCTACAATGAGCAGTTCTTC. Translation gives CASSGRDNSYNEQFF.

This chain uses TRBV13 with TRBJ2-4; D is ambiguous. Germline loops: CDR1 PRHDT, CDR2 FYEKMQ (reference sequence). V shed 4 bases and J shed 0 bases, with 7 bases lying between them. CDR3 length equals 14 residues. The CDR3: CASSSRLAKNIQYF. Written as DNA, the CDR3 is TGTGCCAGCAGCTCCCGTCTAGCCAAAAACATTCAGTACTTC.

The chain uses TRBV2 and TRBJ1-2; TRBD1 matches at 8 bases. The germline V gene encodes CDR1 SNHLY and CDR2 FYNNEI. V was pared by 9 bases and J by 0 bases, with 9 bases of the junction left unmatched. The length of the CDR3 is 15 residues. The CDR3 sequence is CARRTGGLANYGYTF. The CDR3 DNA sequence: TGTGCCAGGAGAACAGGGGGGTTAGCTAACTATGGCTACACCTTC.

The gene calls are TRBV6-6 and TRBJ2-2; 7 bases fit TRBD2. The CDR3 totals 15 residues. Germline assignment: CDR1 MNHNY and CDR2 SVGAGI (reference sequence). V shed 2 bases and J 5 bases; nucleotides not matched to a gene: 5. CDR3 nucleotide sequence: TGTGCCAGCAGTTACCTGGACGGGGGGACCGGGGAGCTGTTTTTT. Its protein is CASSYLDGGTGELFF.

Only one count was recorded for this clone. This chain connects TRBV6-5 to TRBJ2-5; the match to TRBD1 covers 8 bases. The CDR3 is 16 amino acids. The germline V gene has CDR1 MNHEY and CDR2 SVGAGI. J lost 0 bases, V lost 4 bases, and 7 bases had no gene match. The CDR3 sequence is CASSLTTGVNQETQYF. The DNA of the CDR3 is TGTGCCAGCAGTTTGACGACAGGGGTAAACCAAGAGACCCAGTACTTC.

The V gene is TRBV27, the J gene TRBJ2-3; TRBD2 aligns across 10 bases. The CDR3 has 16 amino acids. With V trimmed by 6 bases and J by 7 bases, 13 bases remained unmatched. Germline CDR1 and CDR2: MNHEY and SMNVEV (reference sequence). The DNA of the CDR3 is TGTGCCAGCAGGCTAATAGCGGGAGGTCTGGGGAATACGCAGTATTTT. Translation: CASRLIAGGLGNTQYF.

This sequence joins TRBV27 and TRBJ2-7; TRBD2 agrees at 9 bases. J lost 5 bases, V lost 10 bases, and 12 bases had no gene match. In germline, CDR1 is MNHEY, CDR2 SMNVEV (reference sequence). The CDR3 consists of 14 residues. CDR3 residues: CATSKASGIHEQYF. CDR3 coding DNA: TGTGCCACCTCGAAGGCTAGCGGGATCCACGAGCAGTACTTC.

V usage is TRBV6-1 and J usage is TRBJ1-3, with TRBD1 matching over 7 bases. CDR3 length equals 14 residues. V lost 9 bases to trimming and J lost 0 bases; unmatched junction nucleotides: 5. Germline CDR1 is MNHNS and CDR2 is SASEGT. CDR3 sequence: CASKTGASGNTIYF. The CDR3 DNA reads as TGTGCCAGTAAAACAGGGGCCTCTGGAAACACCATATATTTT.

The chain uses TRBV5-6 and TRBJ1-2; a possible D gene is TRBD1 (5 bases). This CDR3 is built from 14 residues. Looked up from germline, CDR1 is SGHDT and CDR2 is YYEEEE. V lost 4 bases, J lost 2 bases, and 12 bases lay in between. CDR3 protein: CASSPRVQNYGYTF. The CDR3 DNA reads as TGTGCCAGCAGCCCCAGGGTGCAGAACTATGGCTACACCTTC.